This TCR beta chain was obtained from a study of cytomegalovirus exposure and HLA in healthy donors (TCRdb year 2017). General notes on the study: According to a later analysis, one platform produced both the 110 or so validation repertoires and the 666 repertoires of the first cohort. The study was designed to test whether signatures of past pathogen exposure could be identified by cataloging public T cell receptors. In addition to the first cohort of 650 to 750 subjects, a separate validation cohort of around 110 different subjects was used. To predict cytomegalovirus infection status, the study brought together high-throughput TCR immunosequencing, statistical association of individual TCRs with disease status, and machine learning. On the study overall, not on this receptor specifically: Most TCR sequences were seen in very few donors, while some public TCRs were found in many individuals. All 120 repertoires were used to score co-occurrence in the validation cohort in a later analysis, because that analysis had no HLA typing for the cohort. The classifier was reported to diagnose cytomegalovirus status with high specificity and sensitivity in both the original cohort and the validation cohort. Of the cluster scores, approximately 94% were above 0 in a later analysis, which found that TCRs clustered in the first cohort also tended to co-occur in the 110 or so validation repertoires. The study gave a list of 150 to 200 TCR beta chains associated with cytomegalovirus. It was suggested by the authors that the approach could potentially be generalized to other disease states and immunological phenotypes. In vitro tests confirmed that a few of the cytomegalovirus-associated TCR beta chains recognize cytomegalovirus antigens.

The donors belonged to the validation cohort of about 120 subjects, which was separate from the approximately 700-subject first cohort. As concerns this clone: What antigen it recognizes has not been identified. No clone much larger than this one lies a single base away; base qualities are absent.

V is shortened by 5 bases, J by 8 bases, and the region joining them spans 13 bases. Taken from cysteine to phenylalanine, the CDR3 has 13 residues. The read is trimmed to its CDR3 DNA, 39 bases read in frame from base 1. CDR1 MNHEY and CDR2 SMNVEV are derived from the germline V gene (reference sequence). Libraries were built with the immunoSEQ multiplex PCR assay. Concerning the study's data processing: A statistical classification framework was built for diagnosing cytomegalovirus status from the catalog of TCR beta chain sequences. Drawn from immuneACCESS, this table holds only the in-frame rearrangements with V and J called that TCRdb kept. Clones are partly lost; checked studies trace under half to an unresolved V gene and leave the rest unexplained. The V and J calls and clone size come from that table; D and trimming were worked out from the DNA. A total of about 310,000 clones appear in this sample, roughly 88% of them only once. Of the sample, about 0.96% is held by the ten largest clones.

The sequence links TRBV27 to TRBJ2-1; perhaps TRBD1 is the D gene, with 5 bases matching. The sequence derives from a young man in good health and CMV-seronegative. The sample comprised PBMCs. CDR3 reads: CASSKHQGYEQFF. The DNA sequence is given as TGTGCCAGCAGTAAACACCAGGGTTATGAGCAGTTCTTC.